One TCR beta chain is described in this entry. Its target is unknown. This entry comes from a study of siplizumab effects on memory and regulatory T cells. Overall study findings and caveats: Of the alloreactive clones, only a minor fraction mapped to unstimulated subsets. Naive-or-memory phenotypes were unassignable for roughly 75-95% of proliferating CD4+ or CD8+ clones. In the presence of siplizumab, alloreactive sequences traceable to unstimulated CD4+ memory cells were significantly reduced.

Produced via immunoSEQ multiplex PCR; TCRdb's table is partial and in-frame only. The table shows more than 95,000 clones, with about 92% occurring only once. V lost 0 bases, J lost 1 base, and 13 bases lay in between. Germline V gene sequence: CDR1 SGHNT, CDR2 YENEEA. The CDR3 is made up of 16 amino acids. This sequence originates from a human donor in good health. Sequenced sample: CD4+ T cells sorted from blood. The chain combines TRBV11-3 with TRBJ2-7, with a possible D match to TRBD1 (5 bases). The CDR3 DNA is TGTGCCAGCAGCTTAGATCGGTGGGGCAGATCCTACGAGCAGTACTTC. Its translation is CASSLDRWGRSYEQYF.